The 31 T cell receptor beta chains below were found in one sample sequenced in a study of blood T cell repertoires in COVID-19. This table comes from immunoSEQ multiplex PCR, and its TCRdb copy is limited to in-frame clones, with some not included. The sample includes about 220,000 clones, about 80% of them seen just once. Sequencing input: PBMCs or T cells enriched from blood (not recorded which). Receptors were obtained from a middle-aged woman with acute COVID-19.

This rearrangement joins TRBV9 to TRBJ2-5; TRBD2 matches 7 bases. V shed 0 bases, J shed 5 bases, and the junction held 4 bases outside the gene matches. The length of the CDR3 is 14 residues. From germline, CDR1 is SGDLS and CDR2 YYNGEE. The CDR3 sequence: CASSVGGRGETQYF. In DNA form, the CDR3 reads TGTGCCAGCAGCGTAGGGGGGAGGGGCGAGACCCAGTACTTC.

This sequence joins TRBV5-4 and TRBJ2-3; tentative D call: TRBD2 (6 bases). V was cut by 6 bases and J by 6 bases, with 17 bases left in between. Germline V gives CDR1 SGHNT, CDR2 YYREEE (reference sequence). The CDR3 runs 14 residues. For the CDR3, the DNA is TGTGCCAGCATGGAAGCGGGTGTTCGGGATACGCAGTATTTT. Translating gives CASMEAGVRDTQYF.

In its sample, this clone was seen a few times. The chain joins TRBV2 to TRBJ2-7; D unresolved. From germline, CDR1 is SNHLY and CDR2 FYNNEI. This CDR3 is built from 11 residues. Trimming cost V 10 bases and J 5 bases, with 12 bases left between them. The CDR3: CATSDTDEQYF. CDR3 coding DNA: TGTGCCACCTCCGACACCGACGAGCAGTACTTC.

The rearrangement joins TRBV14 to TRBJ1-1; possibly TRBD1 for D (5 bases). The CDR3 runs 16 residues. V was shortened by 0 bases and J by 0 bases, with 11 bases between the two germline ends. The germline V gene encodes CDR1 SGHDN and CDR2 FVKESK. In nucleotides, the CDR3 is TGTGCCAGCAGCCAAGATCTAAGGGGAATGAACACTGAAGCTTTCTTT. Its translation is CASSQDLRGMNTEAFF.

V usage is TRBV10-2 and J usage is TRBJ2-2, with a tentative D call TRBD2 (5 bases). The CDR3 covers 15 residues. Trimming pared 2 bases from V and 5 bases from J, leaving 12 bases between. Germline V lookup: CDR1 WSHSY, CDR2 SAAADI. CDR3: CASSEAEAPTGELFF. The CDR3 DNA is TGCGCCAGCAGTGAGGCGGAGGCCCCTACCGGGGAGCTGTTTTTT.

The V call is TRBV4-2, the J call TRBJ1-6; TRBD1 matches at 9 bases. CDR3 length equals 16 residues. In germline, CDR1 is LGHNA, CDR2 YNFKEQ. V was pared by 3 bases and J by 10 bases, with 10 bases of the junction left unmatched. As DNA, the CDR3 is TGTGCCAGCAGCCATGGACAGGGGAAAGGGGAATCACCCCTCCACTTT. This sequence encodes CASSHGQGKGESPLHF.

This clone has just a few counts. The genes are TRBV7-2 and TRBJ1-2, with TRBD1 as a possible D gene (5 bases). Trimming pared 6 bases from V and 1 base from J, leaving 9 bases between. The CDR3 spans 13 residues. Looked up from germline, CDR1 is SGHTA and CDR2 is FQGNSA. DNA of the CDR3: TGTGCCAGCAGGGGTCAGGGTAACTATGGCTACACCTTC. As protein: CASRGQGNYGYTF.

This chain joins TRBV5-1 and TRBJ2-1, with D unresolved. V was trimmed by 2 bases and J by 0 bases, leaving 6 bases between them. Germline V gene data show CDR1 as SGHRS and CDR2 as YFSETQ. The CDR3 has 14 residues. The CDR3 here is CASSFAGSYNEQFF. The CDR3 DNA is TGCGCCAGCAGCTTTGCAGGCTCCTACAATGAGCAGTTCTTC.

V and J are TRBV4-2 and TRBJ2-1; possibly TRBD1 for D (6 bases). The ends were cut back, 0 bases at V and 7 bases at J, with 13 bases in the middle. CDR3 length: 15 amino acids. In germline, CDR1 is LGHNA, CDR2 YNFKEQ. This chain's CDR3 is CASSQETGIRNEQFF. The DNA for the CDR3 is TGTGCCAGCAGCCAAGAGACAGGTATTAGGAATGAGCAGTTCTTC.

The V gene is TRBV5-1, the J gene TRBJ1-2, with D tentatively TRBD1 (5 bases). The length of the CDR3 is 13 residues. V lost 3 bases, J lost 4 bases, and 10 bases lay in between. In germline, CDR1 is SGHRS, CDR2 YFSETQ. Here the CDR3 DNA reads TGCGCCAGCAGCTCCGGGACTCTCTATGGCTACACCTTC. Protein product: CASSSGTLYGYTF.

This clone was counted between two and nine times. This chain joins TRBV24-1 and TRBJ2-1, with 8 bases that match TRBD2. CDR3 length equals 15 residues. CDR1 KGHDR and CDR2 SFDVKD come from the germline V gene. Trimming at V came to 6 bases and at J to 3 bases, leaving 6 bases not matched to a gene. The CDR3 DNA is TGTGCCACCAGTCCTCCGGGAGGGGACTACAATGAGCAGTTCTTC. Residues: CATSPPGGDYNEQFF.

J is TRBJ2-2 and V is TRBV30; D may be TRBD2 (5 bases). The CDR3 length is 15 residues. Germline CDR1 is GTSNPN and CDR2 is SVGIG (reference sequence). Trimming cost V 0 bases and J 6 bases, with 14 bases left between them. CDR3 sequence reads: CAWSVRGVMPGELFF. The CDR3, as DNA: TGTGCCTGGAGTGTACGGGGTGTTATGCCCGGGGAGCTGTTTTTT.

The count of this clone is one. CDR3 residues: CAISEVETSGYNEQFF. CDR3 nucleotides: TGTGCCATCAGTGAGGTGGAGACTAGCGGATACAATGAGCAGTTCTTC. V is TRBV10-3 and J is TRBJ2-1, with 9 positions matching TRBD2. With 2 bases clipped from V and 4 bases from J, the junction kept 6 bases outside the gene matches. Germline assignment: CDR1 ENHRY and CDR2 SYGVKD. This CDR3 has 16 residues.

This chain connects TRBV28 to TRBJ1-4, with D uncertain. Looked up from germline, CDR1 is MDHEN and CDR2 is SYDVKM. There are 15 residues in the CDR3. The V and J ends lost 2 bases and 0 bases respectively, with 7 bases between them. DNA of the CDR3: TGTGCCAGCAGTTTACCCCCATCAACTAATGAAAAACTGTTTTTT. It yields the protein CASSLPPSTNEKLFF.

The rearrangement uses TRBV4-1 and TRBJ2-3; TRBD1 aligns across 9 bases. Trimming cost V 3 bases and J 3 bases; bases outside gene matches: 7. Germline CDR1 reads MGHRA; CDR2 reads YSYEKL. The CDR3 is 16 residues long. CDR3 coding DNA: TGCGCCAGCAGCCAGCCAGACAGGGGGGGTACAGATACGCAGTATTTT. Amino acid sequence: CASSQPDRGGTDTQYF.

V is TRBV11-1 and J is TRBJ2-3; D gene ambiguous. The CDR3 length is 14 residues. The germline V gene encodes CDR1 SGHAT and CDR2 FQDESV (reference sequence). Trimming took off 6 bases at V and 2 bases at J, with 12 bases between the two ends. The CDR3, as DNA: TGTGCCAGCAGGTCCAGGATTTACACAGATACGCAGTATTTT. Residues: CASRSRIYTDTQYF.

The chain links TRBV3-1 (or the pseudogene TRBV3-2) to TRBJ1-2, with no clear D. This CDR3 contains 15 residues. CDR1 LGHDT and CDR2 YNNKEL come from the germline V gene (reference sequence). V shed 0 bases and J shed 4 bases, with 12 bases lying between them. The CDR3 spells CASSQDMGRPYGYTF. In DNA, the CDR3 is TGTGCCAGCAGCCAAGATATGGGCAGGCCCTATGGCTACACCTTC.

The DNA of the CDR3 is TGTGCCAGCGTGGGCGACAGGAGCTCCTACAATGAGCAGTTCTTC. This sequence encodes CASVGDRSSYNEQFF. J is TRBJ2-1 and V is TRBV2, with a possible D match to TRBD1 (6 bases). V lost 8 bases and J 0 bases, leaving 14 bases between the germline ends. CDR1 and CDR2 (germline): SNHLY, FYNNEI. CDR3 length equals 15 residues. The entire variable domain, with the rest obtained from reference TRBV2 and TRBJ2-1, is as follows: EPEVTQTPSHQVTQMGQEVILRCVPISNHLYFYWYRQILGQKVEFLVSFYNNEISEKSEIFDDQFSVERPDGSNFTLKIRSTKLEDSAMYFCASVGDRSSYNEQFFGPGTRLTVL.

V is TRBV11-2 and J is TRBJ2-2; TRBD2 might be the D (6 bases). CDR1 SGHAT and CDR2 FQNNGV come from the germline V gene. V lost 5 bases and J lost 0, with 13 bases in between. The CDR3 loop spans 16 amino acids. The DNA for the CDR3 is TGTGCCAGCAGCCCCGTGCGGGGACCGAACACCGGGGAGCTGTTTTTT. Its translation: CASSPVRGPNTGELFF.

This chain joins TRBV19 and TRBJ1-5, with D perhaps matching TRBD1 (6 bases). The CDR3 is made up of 12 amino acids. Germline values: CDR1 LNHDA, CDR2 SQIVND (reference sequence). The ends were cut back, 8 bases at V and 4 bases at J, with 9 bases in the middle. The CDR3 DNA reads as TGTGCCAGTGCCCAGGGGAATCAGCCCCAGCATTTT. Amino acid sequence: CASAQGNQPQHF.

This sequence joins TRBV28 and TRBJ2-7; 7 bases map to TRBD1. The CDR3 consists of 15 residues. V was pared by 4 bases and J by 0 bases, with 6 bases of the junction left unmatched. In germline, CDR1 is MDHEN, CDR2 SYDVKM. The CDR3 DNA is TGTGCCAGCAGTTCCTCCGGGACAGTCTCCTACGAGCAGTACTTC. Its protein product is CASSSSGTVSYEQYF.

V gene TRBV5-1 combines with J gene TRBJ2-1; D remains ambiguous. Per germline, CDR1 SGHRS and CDR2 YFSETQ. Trimming left V 2 bases short and J 4 bases short, with 10 bases between. This CDR3 comprises 14 residues. CDR3 residues: CASSFSLPYNEQFF. For the CDR3, the DNA is TGCGCCAGCAGCTTCAGTTTACCTTACAATGAGCAGTTCTTC.

The genes are TRBV7-9 and TRBJ2-7; possible D gene TRBD2, 5 bases. CDR1 SEHNR and CDR2 FQNEAQ come from the germline V gene (reference sequence). The CDR3 runs 12 residues. Trimming took off 5 bases at V and 5 bases at J, with 10 bases between the two ends. Written as DNA, the CDR3 is TGTGCCAGCAGCATAGGACTCGACGAGCAGTACTTC. Its translation is CASSIGLDEQYF.

As regards this clone: The sample contains more than one DNA sequence encoding this CDR3. The CDR3 DNA reads as TGTGCCACCAGCAGAGCCCAGGGCGATGGCTACACCTTC. It codes for CATSRAQGDGYTF. The chain combines TRBV15 with TRBJ1-2; tentatively, D is TRBD1 (5 bases). This CDR3 region has 13 residues. Germline loops: CDR1 LNHNV, CDR2 YYDKDF (reference sequence). Trimming removed 1 base at V and 6 bases at J, with 9 bases between.

This chain connects TRBV28 to TRBJ2-1, with 15 bases fitting TRBD2. This CDR3 is built from 15 residues. Losses at the gene ends were 8 bases for V and 7 bases for J; bases not matched to a gene: 6. Germline values: CDR1 MDHEN, CDR2 SYDVKM. DNA for the CDR3: TGTGCCAGCGTCAGGACTAGCGGGAGGGTAAATGAGCAGTTCTTC. Protein sequence: CASVRTSGRVNEQFF.

This clone showed up just a few times. V gene TRBV24-1 combines with J gene TRBJ2-2; 8 nucleotides agree with TRBD2. The CDR3 extends over 16 amino acids. The germline CDR1 and CDR2 sequences are KGHDR and SFDVKD. The ends lost 5 bases at V and 3 bases at J; junction bases unmatched: 7. The CDR3 DNA is TGTGCCACCAGTGTCTCCGGGGGGGCGGACACCGGGGAGCTGTTTTTT. This codes for CATSVSGGADTGELFF.

The rearrangement uses TRBV6-5 and TRBJ1-3; a weak D match, TRBD1 (6 bases). V gave up 9 bases and J gave up 4 bases, with 16 bases separating them. The length of the CDR3 is 14 residues. Germline V gives CDR1 MNHEY, CDR2 SVGAGI. The CDR3 nucleotides read TGTGCCAGTGGGGGCCTACCCGGGGGAAACACCATATATTTT. It translates to CASGGLPGGNTIYF.

V gene TRBV11-1 combines with J gene TRBJ2-3, with 11 bases lining up with TRBD2. Per germline, CDR1 SGHAT and CDR2 FQDESV (reference sequence). Trimming removed 8 bases from V and 5 bases from J; junction bases left unmatched: 3. This CDR3 is 13 amino acids long. CDR3 residues: CASAGLAGDTQYF. DNA of the CDR3: TGTGCCAGCGCTGGACTAGCGGGAGATACGCAGTATTTT.

The V and J genes are TRBV29-1 and TRBJ1-6, with 9 nucleotides matching TRBD1. This CDR3 contains 14 residues. Trimming cost V 6 bases and J 6 bases; bases outside gene matches: 6. CDR1 and CDR2 (germline): SQVTM, ANQGSEA. The chain's CDR3 is CSVRTGDPNSPLHF. CDR3 coding DNA: TGCAGCGTAAGGACAGGGGACCCTAATTCACCCCTCCACTTT.

This chain links TRBV19 with TRBJ1-1, with D possibly matching TRBD1 (5 bases). Germline loops: CDR1 LNHDA, CDR2 SQIVND (reference sequence). This CDR3 has 14 residues. Trimming shortened V by 3 bases and J by 7 bases, and 15 bases separated the two germline ends. In nucleotides, the CDR3 is TGTGCCAGTAGTATTTCGTCAGGGAACCTTGAAGCTTTCTTT. The encoded protein is CASSISSGNLEAFF.

This chain joins TRBV6-1 and TRBJ1-1; 8 positions match TRBD1. The CDR3 totals 15 residues. CDR1 and CDR2 from the germline V gene are MNHNS and SASEGT. With V trimmed by 2 bases and J by 1 base, 3 bases remained unmatched. In DNA form, the CDR3 reads TGTGCCAGCAGTGAACGGACAGGGTCGAACACTGAAGCTTTCTTT. This gives the protein CASSERTGSNTEAFF.